These 31 T cell receptor beta chains originate from one sample sequenced in a study of a mutant IDH1 vaccine in newly diagnosed glioma (dated by TCRdb to the early 2020s). The time point label, read with the paper, signifies: week 35, safety follow-up. A 20-mer mutant IDH1 peptide at 300 micrograms in Montanide made up each vaccine dose, which was injected subcutaneously together with topical imiquimod. The method was the immunoSEQ multiplex PCR assay. In TCRdb, the immuneACCESS table is reduced to in-frame sequences with V and J assigned. These tables do not hold every clone; where another copy was compared, an unresolved V gene accounts for under half, and the others remain unexplained. Within this sample are more than 40,000 clones, with 88% of them counted one time only. The ten most abundant clones make up 5.7% of the sample. No antigen has been assigned to these receptors. Specimen: PBMCs, collected from a glioma patient whose treatment included an IDH1 peptide vaccine. These receptors were obtained from a woman between 40 and 55 years old with glioma.

The V gene is TRBV4-1, the J gene TRBJ2-5; 10 bases align to TRBD2. The V segment lost 4 bases and the J segment 0 bases; nucleotides outside the gene matches: 14. CDR3 length equals 19 residues. Germline loops: CDR1 MGHRA, CDR2 YSYEKL. The CDR3 spells CASSPGGGLAGVYQETQYF. CDR3 nucleotides: TGCGCCAGCAGCCCCGGCGGTGGGCTAGCGGGGGTATACCAAGAGACCCAGTACTTC.

This clone was observed a few times. This chain joins TRBV29-1 and TRBJ1-1; D possibly corresponds to TRBD1 (6 bases). Germline V gene data show CDR1 as SQVTM and CDR2 as ANQGSEA. The CDR3 covers 12 residues. Trimming removed 4 bases from V and 1 base from J, with 7 bases in between. For the CDR3, the DNA is TGCAGCGTTGCGACAGGGAACACTGAAGCTTTCTTT. This sequence encodes CSVATGNTEAFF.

The chain has TRBV2 and TRBJ2-1; D is unclear. The CDR3 loop spans 16 amino acids. V was clipped by 4 bases and J by 1 base, with 14 bases between them. Germline V gene data show CDR1 as SNHLY and CDR2 as FYNNEI. This chain's CDR3 is CASSGSNYLSYNEQFF. For the CDR3, the DNA is TGTGCCAGCAGTGGTTCGAACTACTTATCCTACAATGAGCAGTTCTTC. Full variable domain (outside the CDR3, taken from reference TRBV2 and TRBJ2-1): EPEVTQTPSHQVTQMGQEVILRCVPISNHLYFYWYRQILGQKVEFLVSFYNNEISEKSEIFDDQFSVERPDGSNFTLKIRSTKLEDSAMYFCASSGSNYLSYNEQFFGPGTRLTVL.

The table lists this clone with a count of one. The chain recombines TRBV2 with TRBJ1-5, with no clear D. CDR1 is SNHLY and CDR2 is FYNNEI in the germline V gene. V lost 6 bases and J lost 5, with 11 bases in between. The CDR3 is 13 residues long. The CDR3 bases are TGTGCCAGCAGAAGGGAGAGGGATCAGCCCCAGCATTTT. Its protein product is CASRRERDQPQHF.

This clone was recorded only once. CDR3 sequence reads: CASSLMAGDHYEQYF. DNA for the CDR3: TGTGCCAGCAGCTTAATGGCGGGAGATCACTACGAGCAGTACTTC. The rearrangement links TRBV7-3 to TRBJ2-7; 7 nucleotides agree with TRBD2. Germline-derived CDR1 and CDR2 are SGHTA and FQGTGA. This CDR3 comprises 15 residues. Trimming cost V 1 base and J 3 bases; bases outside gene matches: 6.

The V call is TRBV2, the J call TRBJ2-5; 10 nucleotides agree with TRBD1. The CDR3 runs to 19 residues. The trim removed 1 base at V and 2 bases at J, leaving 13 bases unmatched. Looked up from germline, CDR1 is SNHLY and CDR2 is FYNNEI. The CDR3 protein is CASSEGRGGWDRGQETQYF. CDR3 nucleotide sequence: TGTGCCAGCAGTGAAGGAAGGGGAGGATGGGACAGGGGACAAGAGACCCAGTACTTC.

The V and J genes are TRBV18 and TRBJ1-2; D gene uncertain. Germline CDR1 is KGHSH and CDR2 is LQKENI. The CDR3 has 13 amino acids. Trimming took 2 bases from V and 2 from J, leaving 6 bases between them. The CDR3 region has the DNA TGTGCCAGCTCACCAGAACAGAACTATGGCTACACCTTC. Translating it yields CASSPEQNYGYTF.

V and J are TRBV6-1 and TRBJ1-2; D remains unclear. Germline CDR1 and CDR2: MNHNS and SASEGT. V was cut by 2 bases and J by 8 bases, with 12 bases left in between. There are 13 residues in the CDR3. CDR3 in DNA: TGTGCCAGCAGTGAATCCCGACCCCAAGGCTACACCTTC. It codes for CASSESRPQGYTF.

The rearrangement links TRBV6-6 to TRBJ2-7; tentative D call: TRBD1 (5 bases). Germline-derived CDR1 and CDR2 are MNHNY and SVGAGI (reference sequence). This CDR3 region has 12 residues. V dropped 7 bases and J dropped 0 bases, with 7 bases sitting between them. CDR3 sequence: CASKDNSYEQYF. For the CDR3, the DNA is TGTGCCAGCAAGGACAACTCCTACGAGCAGTACTTC.

This chain links TRBV10-2 with TRBJ1-5, with a possible D match to TRBD1 (5 bases). There are 14 residues in the CDR3. CDR1 and CDR2 from the germline V gene are WSHSY and SAAADI. Trimming shortened V by 6 bases and J by 7 bases, and 16 bases separated the two germline ends. The CDR3 nucleotides are TGCGCCAGCAGCCTCGGAGCAGGGTCGCAGCCCCAGCATTTT. Protein: CASSLGAGSQPQHF.

V usage is TRBV18 and J usage is TRBJ1-5; TRBD1 agrees at 8 bases. CDR3 length equals 15 residues. V lost 3 bases, J lost 2 bases, and 3 bases stayed unmatched. Germline values: CDR1 KGHSH, CDR2 LQKENI. CDR3 in amino acids: CASSPGQGRNQPQHF. In nucleotides, the CDR3 is TGTGCCAGCTCACCCGGACAGGGCCGCAATCAGCCCCAGCATTTT. Based on the CDR3 plus reference TRBV18 and TRBJ1-5, the full variable domain is NAGVMQNPRHLVRRRGQEARLRCSPMKGHSHVYWYRQLPEEGLKFMVYLQKENIIDESGMPKERFSAEFPKEGPSILRIQQVVRGDSAAYFCASSPGQGRNQPQHFGDGTRLSIL.

The chain combines TRBV25-1 with TRBJ2-1; D possibly corresponds to TRBD2 (6 bases). Trimming pared 2 bases from V and 5 bases from J, leaving 16 bases between. CDR1 is MGHDK and CDR2 is SYGVNS in the germline V gene. The CDR3 covers 16 residues. In nucleotides, the CDR3 is TGTGCCAGCAGTGAAGGAACGGGAGAGGTAAACAATGAGCAGTTCTTC. This sequence encodes CASSEGTGEVNNEQFF.

The rearrangement uses TRBV4-3 and TRBJ2-6; D is uncertain. This CDR3 spans 16 amino acids. The V and J ends lost 0 bases and 0 bases respectively, with 6 bases between them. Germline loops: CDR1 LGHNA, CDR2 YSLEER. CDR3 DNA: TGCGCCAGCAGCCAAGATTTGGCCTCTGGGGCCAACGTCCTGACTTTC. This encodes CASSQDLASGANVLTF.

The chain joins TRBV6-6 to TRBJ1-6; weak D call: TRBD1 (6 bases). The CDR3 runs to 14 residues. The V end lost 3 bases, the J end lost 7 bases, and 10 bases lay between the germline ends. The germline V gene encodes CDR1 MNHNY and CDR2 SVGAGI (reference sequence). The CDR3 sequence is CASSYSQGNSPLHF. DNA for the CDR3: TGTGCCAGCAGTTATTCACAGGGAAATTCACCCCTCCACTTT.

This rearrangement joins TRBV25-1 to TRBJ1-1; perhaps TRBD1 as D (5 bases). This CDR3 comprises 15 residues. Germline V CDR1 and CDR2: MGHDK, SYGVNS. The V end lost 3 bases, the J end lost 1 base, and 12 bases lay between the germline ends. This chain's CDR3 is CASSESRQRNTEAFF. Here the CDR3 DNA reads TGTGCCAGCAGTGAGTCTAGACAGCGGAACACTGAAGCTTTCTTT.

The chain has TRBV6-1 and TRBJ1-2; no definite D call. The CDR3 spans 13 residues. Trimming took off 0 bases at V and 1 base at J, with 3 bases between the two ends. Per germline, CDR1 MNHNS and CDR2 SASEGT. The DNA for the CDR3 is TGTGCCAGCAGTGAAGCGGTTAACTATGGCTACACCTTC. It yields the protein CASSEAVNYGYTF.

The chain uses TRBV11-2 and TRBJ2-7; 10 positions match TRBD1. This CDR3 spans 15 amino acids. Germline loops: CDR1 SGHAT, CDR2 FQNNGV. V trimming: 1 base; J trimming: 4 bases; junction bases outside the gene matches: 4. CDR3 sequence (DNA): TGTGCCAGCAGCTTAGGGGGGACAGGGGAGTACGAGCAGTACTTC. It yields the protein CASSLGGTGEYEQYF.

The gene calls are TRBV2 and TRBJ2-5, with D unresolved. Germline V gives CDR1 SNHLY, CDR2 FYNNEI. Trimming took off 7 bases at V and 2 bases at J, with 14 bases between the two ends. The CDR3 is 14 residues long. The CDR3 region has the DNA TGTGCCAGCAAGGGAAGGGTAGGTCAAGAGACCCAGTACTTC. It encodes CASKGRVGQETQYF.

The genes are TRBV6-1 and TRBJ2-5; possibly TRBD2 for D (5 bases). V shed 7 bases and J shed 0 bases, with 9 bases lying between them. Germline V CDR1 and CDR2: MNHNS, SASEGT. The CDR3 length is 13 residues. CDR3 sequence reads: CASNGLYQETQYF. As DNA, the CDR3 is TGTGCCAGCAACGGACTGTACCAAGAGACCCAGTACTTC.

This clone appeared a single time. This chain links TRBV5-1 with TRBJ2-1; a possible D gene is TRBD1 (6 bases). Looked up from germline, CDR1 is SGHRS and CDR2 is YFSETQ. This CDR3 region has 15 residues. V was cut by 0 bases and J by 0 bases, with 7 bases left in between. This chain's CDR3 is CASSLDRASYNEQFF. In DNA form, the CDR3 reads TGCGCCAGCAGCTTGGACAGGGCCTCCTACAATGAGCAGTTCTTC.

This clone was seen once. The gene calls are TRBV18 and TRBJ2-1; 7 bases map to TRBD1. CDR1 is KGHSH, CDR2 LQKENI, per germline. The length of the CDR3 is 15 residues. J lost 3 bases, V lost 6 bases, and 8 bases had no gene match. CDR3 sequence reads: CASSPGTDYYNEQFF. CDR3 DNA: TGTGCCAGCTCCCCCGGGACAGACTACTACAATGAGCAGTTCTTC. Full variable domain (remainder filled in from reference TRBV18 and TRBJ2-1): NAGVMQNPRHLVRRRGQEARLRCSPMKGHSHVYWYRQLPEEGLKFMVYLQKENIIDESGMPKERFSAEFPKEGPSILRIQQVVRGDSAAYFCASSPGTDYYNEQFFGPGTRLTVL.

This sequence joins TRBV7-2 and TRBJ1-1, with D maybe TRBD1 (5 bases). The CDR3 sequence is 13 residues long. The germline V gene encodes CDR1 SGHTA and CDR2 FQGNSA. Trimming shortened V by 10 bases and J by 0 bases, and 12 bases separated the two germline ends. This chain's CDR3 is CATNGGMNTEAFF. CDR3 coding DNA: TGTGCCACCAACGGGGGGATGAACACTGAAGCTTTCTTT.

The J gene is TRBJ2-5, the V gene TRBV14; TRBD2 is a possible D gene (6 bases). There are 17 residues in the CDR3. The V end lost 4 bases, the J end lost 1 base, and 19 bases lay between the germline ends. The germline V gene has CDR1 SGHDN and CDR2 FVKESK. The CDR3 region is CASSLSGSSVFQETQYF. As DNA, the CDR3 is TGTGCCAGCAGCCTATCCGGGTCTAGCGTATTCCAAGAGACCCAGTACTTC.

V is TRBV19 and J is TRBJ1-1; D uncertain. Trimming removed 6 bases at V and 5 bases at J, with 13 bases between. The CDR3 extends over 13 amino acids. From germline, CDR1 is LNHDA and CDR2 SQIVND (reference sequence). The CDR3 nucleotides read TGTGCCAGTAGAACAGTCCTCTGGACTGAAGCTTTCTTT. Translated, it gives CASRTVLWTEAFF. Together with reference TRBV19 and TRBJ1-1, the CDR3 gives the full variable domain: DGGITQSPKYLFRKEGQNVTLSCEQNLNHDAMYWYRQDPGQGLRLIYYSQIVNDFQKGDIAEGYSVSREKKESFPLTVTSAQKNPTAFYLCASRTVLWTEAFFGQGTRLTVV.

CDR3 DNA: TGTGCCACCACCCTGGCCCCCGAAGACCCGAACACTGAAGCTTTCTTT. Residues: CATTLAPEDPNTEAFF. This chain links TRBV15 with TRBJ1-1, with D hard to call. From germline, CDR1 is LNHNV and CDR2 YYDKDF (reference sequence). This CDR3 comprises 16 residues. V lost 7 bases and J 1 base, leaving 19 bases between the germline ends.

The genes are TRBV29-1 and TRBJ2-2; 9 bases agree with TRBD2. V shed 7 bases, J shed 3 bases, and the junction held 6 bases outside the gene matches. This CDR3 has 14 amino acids. CDR1 is SQVTM and CDR2 is ANQGSEA in the germline V gene. The CDR3 protein is CSAFSGGDTGELFF. CDR3 DNA sequence: TGCAGCGCCTTTAGCGGGGGTGACACCGGGGAGCTGTTTTTT.

The V gene is TRBV2, the J gene TRBJ2-2; D may correspond to TRBD1 or TRBD2 (5 bases each). The length of the CDR3 is 15 residues. Trimming took 5 bases from V and 3 from J, leaving 13 bases between them. Germline values: CDR1 SNHLY, CDR2 FYNNEI. DNA of the CDR3: TGTGCCAGCAGTCAGAGGGGCGGATACACCGGGGAGCTGTTTTTT. Its translation is CASSQRGGYTGELFF.

This clone was counted once. This chain uses TRBV6-1 with TRBJ1-1; TRBD1 matches 11 bases. The junction had 12 bases not matched to a gene; V was cut back by 7 bases and J by 11 bases. Germline V gives CDR1 MNHNS, CDR2 SASEGT. The CDR3 covers 14 residues. The CDR3: CASKSDRGLEDAFF. CDR3 bases: TGTGCCAGCAAGTCGGACAGGGGGCTAGAGGATGCTTTCTTT.

The V and J genes are TRBV19 and TRBJ1-2, with D possibly matching TRBD1 (5 bases). Between the trimmed V and J ends, which lost 5 bases and 4 bases, there was a span of 14 bases. Per germline, CDR1 LNHDA and CDR2 SQIVND (reference sequence). The CDR3 is 14 residues long. The CDR3 loop is CASSQRDGRYGYTF. CDR3 in DNA: TGTGCCAGTAGTCAAAGGGACGGTCGCTATGGCTACACCTTC.

This clone was recorded only once. The chain carries TRBV5-4 and TRBJ2-3; D gene ambiguous. V lost 4 bases, J lost 0 bases, and 9 bases lay in between. This CDR3 region has 14 residues. Germline CDR1 is SGHNT and CDR2 is YYREEE (reference sequence). The CDR3 sequence: CASSKTASTDTQYF. CDR3 coding DNA: TGTGCCAGCAGCAAGACTGCTAGCACAGATACGCAGTATTTT.

V and J are TRBV18 and TRBJ1-3; possible D gene TRBD1, 5 bases. Germline CDR1 is KGHSH and CDR2 is LQKENI. V was clipped by 1 base and J by 3 bases, with 10 bases between them. CDR3 length: 15 residues. As DNA, the CDR3 is TGTGCCAGCTCACCACAGGGGATAGATGGAAACACCATATATTTT. Its protein is CASSPQGIDGNTIYF.